Included here is one TCR beta chain sequence, with context. After removal of 4 bases from V and 3 bases from J, the junction contained 2 bases not matched to a gene. The CDR3 has 13 amino acids. From germline, CDR1 is SGHTA and CDR2 FQGNSA. The data derive from a study of blood T cell repertoires in COVID-19. In the study overall: Sources were T cells, B-cell-depleted T cells, or PBMCs; the material itself was cDNA or gDNA.

The method was immunoSEQ multiplex PCR; TCRdb's version includes in-frame clones alone and lacks a portion of them. Found here are a few hundred thousand clones, around 80% of them singletons; the top ten hold roughly 1.4%. The sequencing input was peripheral blood. The TCR sequence derives from a woman in her thirties or forties who had recovered from COVID-19. V is TRBV7-2 and J is TRBJ2-5; 7 nucleotides line up with TRBD1. CDR3: CASSSGQEETQYF. The CDR3 DNA reads as TGTGCCAGCAGCTCCGGACAGGAAGAGACCCAGTACTTC.